These 10 T cell receptor beta chains were all obtained from the same sample, sequenced in a study of siplizumab effects on memory and regulatory T cells. Profiling relied on immunoSEQ multiplex PCR, and the TCRdb table lists in-frame clones only, not all of them. The repertoire consists of some 120,000 clones, with roughly 94% occurring once and the leading ten covering roughly 1.5%. Input material: non-Treg CD4+ T cells sorted from blood. These receptors originate from a human donor in good health.

The V call is TRBV5-6, the J call TRBJ1-2; D gene uncertain. The CDR3 is made up of 15 amino acids. Trimming stripped 2 bases from V and 2 bases from J, with 13 bases between. Germline V gene lookup returns CDR1 SGHDT and CDR2 YYEEEE. The CDR3 spells CASSLSGRENYGYTF. The CDR3 DNA is TGTGCCAGCAGCTTATCTGGTCGGGAGAACTATGGCTACACCTTC.

This chain uses TRBV19 with TRBJ2-3; D is unclear. CDR1 and CDR2 (germline): LNHDA, SQIVND (reference sequence). V lost 5 bases to trimming and J lost 2 bases, with 17 bases between them. CDR3 size: 16 residues. The CDR3, as DNA: TGTGCCAGTAGTGCTGACTCTTCGATTTACACAGATACGCAGTATTTT. This translates into CASSADSSIYTDTQYF. The entire variable domain, with the rest obtained from reference TRBV19 and TRBJ2-3, is as follows: DGGITQSPKYLFRKEGQNVTLSCEQNLNHDAMYWYRQDPGQGLRLIYYSQIVNDFQKGDIAEGYSVSREKKESFPLTVTSAQKNPTAFYLCASSADSSIYTDTQYFGPGTRLTVL.

V is TRBV5-4 and J is TRBJ2-1; tentative D call: TRBD2 (6 bases). The V end lost 4 bases, the J end lost 9 bases, and 11 bases lay between the germline ends. CDR1 is SGHNT, CDR2 YYREEE, per germline (reference sequence). The length of the CDR3 is 12 residues. The CDR3 here is CASSKLAGEQFF. CDR3 DNA sequence: TGTGCCAGCAGCAAACTAGCCGGTGAGCAGTTCTTC.

Only one count was recorded for this clone. The CDR3 DNA reads as TGTGCCAGCAGTCTTACCACAGGGCCCCCTGGAAACACCATATATTTT. It translates to CASSLTTGPPGNTIYF. The rearrangement uses TRBV27 and TRBJ1-3, with a tentative D call TRBD1 (6 bases). This CDR3 has 16 residues. In germline, CDR1 is MNHEY, CDR2 SMNVEV (reference sequence). The V and J ends lost 5 bases and 2 bases respectively, with 16 bases between them.

The chain has TRBV7-9 and TRBJ1-6; TRBD1 agrees at 7 bases. In germline, CDR1 is SEHNR, CDR2 FQNEAQ (reference sequence). The CDR3 has 18 amino acids. With V trimmed by 5 bases and J by 10 bases, 20 bases remained unmatched. As DNA, the CDR3 is TGTGCCAGCAGCCCAGGGGGAGGGGGTGCCCAAGGAGGATCACCCCTCCACTTT. Translated, it gives CASSPGGGGAQGGSPLHF.

This rearrangement joins TRBV19 to TRBJ1-4, with 8 positions matching TRBD1. In germline, CDR1 is LNHDA, CDR2 SQIVND (reference sequence). CDR3 size: 15 residues. V gave up 6 bases and J gave up 8 bases; unmatched junction bases: 11. The CDR3, as DNA: TGTGCCAGTAGGGAAAGAGGACAGGGAGGAGAAAAACTGTTTTTT. Protein sequence: CASRERGQGGEKLFF.

The chain has TRBV7-9 and TRBJ2-7; D unresolved. CDR3 length equals 12 residues. Germline CDR1 and CDR2: SEHNR and FQNEAQ (reference sequence). Trimming took off 4 bases at V and 5 bases at J, with 9 bases between the two ends. For the CDR3, the DNA is TGTGCCAGCAGCTCCCAAGCCCACGAGCAGTACTTC. Translated, it gives CASSSQAHEQYF.

The chain employs TRBV6-5 and TRBJ2-7; no clear D gene. This CDR3 is built from 13 residues. Looked up from germline, CDR1 is MNHEY and CDR2 is SVGAGI. The V end lost 7 bases, the J end lost 3 bases, and 13 bases lay between the germline ends. Here the CDR3 reads CASTSDPNYEQYF. In nucleotides, the CDR3 is TGTGCCAGCACCTCAGACCCAAACTACGAGCAGTACTTC.

The J gene is TRBJ2-3, the V gene TRBV15; a weak D match, TRBD2 (5 bases). Germline assignment: CDR1 LNHNV and CDR2 YYDKDF (reference sequence). The germline V and J ends were trimmed by 3 bases and 2 bases, with 12 bases remaining between them. The CDR3 is 15 amino acids. CDR3 sequence (DNA): TGTGCCACCAGCAGGGACTTTAGGAACACAGATACGCAGTATTTT. The encoded protein is CATSRDFRNTDTQYF.

The chain uses TRBV7-8 and TRBJ2-3; maybe TRBD2 (5 bases). Germline lookup yields CDR1 SGHVS and CDR2 FQNEAQ. V dropped 4 bases and J dropped 0 bases, with 8 bases sitting between them. This CDR3 contains 14 residues. The CDR3 DNA reads TGTGCCAGCAGCTCGGGATTTAGCACAGATACGCAGTATTTT. Its protein product is CASSSGFSTDTQYF.